These 17 T cell receptor beta chains share one sample of origin, sequenced in a study of human T cells and chemical hapten exposure. Specified time point: patch test 1, 2 weeks after DPC sensitization. Treatment described: therapeutic diphenylcyclopropenone sensitization with weekly scalp DPC. TCRdb re-derived calls from the RACE reads in MiXCR, one entry per CDR3 protein. The sample has about 340,000 distinct CDR3 sequences; around 7% are singletons. Sequenced material: whole blood, taken in connection with sensitization to the hapten diphenylcyclopropenone (DPC). These receptors originate from a woman between 18 and 30 years old with alopecia areata. Some clones in this sample may be carry-over from other donors' samples.

J is TRBJ1-6 and V is TRBV2, with 7 positions matching TRBD1. J gave up 9 bases and V 2 bases, and 10 bases lay outside the gene matches. CDR1 and CDR2 from the germline V gene are SNHLY and FYNNEI. The CDR3 is 16 residues long. The CDR3: CASSESTGSISSPLHF. The CDR3 nucleotides are TGTGCCAGCAGTGAATCGACAGGGAGTATCAGTTCACCCCTCCACTTT.

This clonotype came up many times. The genes are TRBV7-6 and TRBJ2-1; D tentatively fits TRBD1 or TRBD2 (6 bases each). Between the trimmed V and J ends, which lost 1 base and 2 bases, there was a span of 12 bases. Germline V gene sequence: CDR1 SGHVS, CDR2 FNYEAQ. The CDR3 runs to 16 residues. The CDR3 DNA sequence: TGTGCCAGCAGCTTAGGTACGGGGGCCCCCTACAATGAGCAGTTCTTC. Translated: CASSLGTGAPYNEQFF.

V usage is TRBV27 and J usage is TRBJ1-2; D unresolved. Germline CDR1 is MNHEY and CDR2 is SMNVEV (reference sequence). The CDR3 has 13 residues. Trimming took 5 bases from V and 4 from J, leaving 11 bases between them. The CDR3 loop is CASSERRSYGYTF. In nucleotides, the CDR3 is TGTGCCAGCAGTGAGCGGAGATCCTATGGCTACACCTTC.

The chain carries TRBV21-1 and TRBJ1-4. TRBV21-1 is classified as a pseudogene. This CDR3 is 20 amino acids long. In DNA form, the CDR3 reads TGTGCCAGCAGCACGAGGCCCATCCCGAACAGGGCTCGGGCTAATGAAAAACTGTTTTTT. It translates to CASSTRPIPNRARANEKLFF.

The rearrangement uses TRBV7-9 and TRBJ2-3; D call uncertain. The length of the CDR3 is 13 residues. V lost 0 bases to trimming and J lost 4 bases, with 5 bases between them. Germline V CDR1 and CDR2: SEHNR, FQNEAQ (reference sequence). The CDR3 DNA sequence: TGTGCCAGCAGCTTAGCTCCCTCAGATACGCAGTATTTT. This codes for CASSLAPSDTQYF.

The chain carries TRBV6-6 and TRBJ2-1, with 9 bases lining up with TRBD2. Germline V lookup: CDR1 MNHNY, CDR2 SVGAGI (reference sequence). Trimming took 5 bases from V and 5 from J; bases not matched to a gene: 7. The CDR3 covers 15 residues. The CDR3 protein is CASSTTSGPNNEQFF. Written as DNA, the CDR3 is TGTGCCAGCAGTACGACTAGCGGACCTAACAATGAGCAGTTCTTC.

In its sample, this clonotype was seen many times. The rearrangement uses TRBV28 and TRBJ2-3; perhaps D is TRBD1 or TRBD2 (5 bases each). The V end was cut by 5 bases, the J end by 0 bases, with 15 bases between. The CDR3 runs to 16 residues. The germline gives CDR1 MDHEN, CDR2 SYDVKM. CDR3 DNA: TGTGCCAGCAGTACCCCCGGGGCTCCTAGCACAGATACGCAGTATTTT. Translating it yields CASSTPGAPSTDTQYF.

This clonotype was counted a few times. The chain links TRBV11-2 to TRBJ2-3, with a tentative D call TRBD2 (6 bases). The CDR3 is 15 amino acids. In germline, CDR1 is SGHAT, CDR2 FQNNGV. V lost 4 bases to trimming and J lost 2 bases, with 13 bases between them. The CDR3 coding sequence is TGTGCCAGCAGCTCCCTCGGGAGTTCCACAGATACGCAGTATTTT. It specifies CASSSLGSSTDTQYF.

V usage is TRBV3-1 and J usage is TRBJ1-2, with TRBD1 identical over 8 bases. V gave up 4 bases and J gave up 0 bases; unmatched junction bases: 4. CDR3 size: 15 residues. CDR1 and CDR2 from the germline V gene are LGHDT and YNNKEL (reference sequence). This CDR3 reads CASSRDRIANYGYTF. The CDR3 DNA follows: TGTGCCAGCAGCCGGGACAGGATAGCTAACTATGGCTACACCTTC.

This clonotype showed up just a few times. DNA for the CDR3: TGTGCCAGCAGTTACTCAACAGGGCCAGATACGCAGTATTTT. This sequence encodes CASSYSTGPDTQYF. The rearrangement uses TRBV6-5 and TRBJ2-3; D is possibly TRBD1 (6 bases). The CDR3 runs to 14 residues. Per germline, CDR1 MNHEY and CDR2 SVGAGI. The germline V and J ends were trimmed by 0 bases and 4 bases, with 8 bases remaining between them.

This clonotype was seen only a few times. The chain employs TRBV6-2 or TRBV6-3 and TRBJ2-2; D perhaps matches TRBD2 (5 bases). The germline V and J ends were trimmed by 2 bases and 1 base, with 8 bases remaining between them. Germline CDR1 is MNHEY and CDR2 is SVGEGT. The length of the CDR3 is 15 residues. CDR3 protein: CASSYGRKNTGELFF. CDR3 nucleotides: TGTGCCAGCAGTTACGGGAGAAAGAACACCGGGGAGCTGTTTTTT.

This sequence joins TRBV12-5 and TRBJ1-3; perhaps TRBD1 as D (6 bases). The CDR3 length is 13 residues. With 7 bases removed from V and 8 bases from J, the gap between germline ends came to 15 bases. Germline V CDR1 and CDR2: LGHNT, FRNRAP. The CDR3 coding sequence is TGTGCTAGTGATACCGGGACACCCTACACCATATATTTT. Amino acid sequence: CASDTGTPYTIYF.

This clonotype was detected ten times or more. This chain joins TRBV20-1 and TRBJ1-5; D is undetermined. With 0 bases removed from V and 4 bases from J, the gap between germline ends came to 10 bases. Per germline, CDR1 DFQATT and CDR2 SNEGSKA (reference sequence). The CDR3 runs 14 residues. The CDR3 sequence is CSARDLTANQPQHF. For the CDR3, the DNA is TGCAGTGCTAGAGACCTCACAGCAAATCAGCCCCAGCATTTT.

In this sample, this clonotype turned up many times. V gene TRBV20-1 combines with J gene TRBJ2-7; the D is unclear. The CDR3 consists of 13 residues. Looked up from germline, CDR1 is DFQATT and CDR2 is SNEGSKA (reference sequence). V was shortened by 5 bases and J by 0 bases, with 11 bases between the two germline ends. The CDR3 DNA follows: TGCAGTGCTGTCGATATCAGCTCCTACGAGCAGTACTTC. Its protein is CSAVDISSYEQYF.

This chain connects TRBV7-9 to TRBJ2-1, with TRBD1 as a possible D gene (5 bases). Germline assignment: CDR1 SEHNR and CDR2 FQNEAQ (reference sequence). This CDR3 is built from 15 residues. Trimming cost V 5 bases and J 6 bases, with 17 bases left between them. DNA of the CDR3: TGTGCCAGCAGCATACGGTCGACAGTAGCCAATGAGCAGTTCTTC. Translation: CASSIRSTVANEQFF.

This clonotype was seen a handful of times. The rearrangement links TRBV20-1 to TRBJ2-1; D possibly corresponds to TRBD1 (6 bases). With 6 bases removed from V and 5 bases from J, the gap between germline ends came to 11 bases. CDR1 and CDR2 (germline): DFQATT, SNEGSKA (reference sequence). The CDR3 totals 12 residues. The DNA of the CDR3 is TGCAGTGCAACACGACAGGACAATGAGCAGTTCTTC. It yields the protein CSATRQDNEQFF.

This clonotype came up many times. The V and J genes are TRBV6-5 and TRBJ2-1, with TRBD2 matching over 9 bases. There are 16 residues in the CDR3. Unmatched junction bases numbered 9, after V lost 2 bases and J lost 7 bases. Germline V gene data show CDR1 as MNHEY and CDR2 as SVGAGI. Here the CDR3 DNA reads TGTGCCAGCAGTTACCCGGCGGGAGGGGGCGGGAATGAGCAGTTCTTC. It codes for CASSYPAGGGGNEQFF.